Each of the 23 T cell receptor beta chains below was sequenced from the same sample in a study of blood T cell repertoires in COVID-19. Sequencing was performed with immunoSEQ multiplex PCR; in TCRdb, only in-frame clones are kept and a portion is missing. The sample holds about 400,000 clones, approximately 88% seen once. Sequenced sample: PBMCs or T cells enriched from blood (not recorded which). The receptors were gathered from a woman in her thirties or forties with acute COVID-19.

The gene calls are TRBV19 and TRBJ1-5; TRBD1 aligns across 8 bases. From germline, CDR1 is LNHDA and CDR2 SQIVND (reference sequence). The CDR3 covers 15 residues. J was trimmed by 4 bases and V by 3 bases; bases with no gene match: 5. The CDR3 region is CASSINRQGNQPQHF. CDR3 nucleotide sequence: TGTGCCAGTAGTATCAACCGACAGGGGAATCAGCCCCAGCATTTT. Based on the CDR3 plus reference TRBV19 and TRBJ1-5, the full variable domain is DGGITQSPKYLFRKEGQNVTLSCEQNLNHDAMYWYRQDPGQGLRLIYYSQIVNDFQKGDIAEGYSVSREKKESFPLTVTSAQKNPTAFYLCASSINRQGNQPQHFGDGTRLSIL.

The gene calls are TRBV5-1 and TRBJ2-1; no clear D. Per the germline V gene, CDR1 is SGHRS and CDR2 is YFSETQ. The V end lost 0 bases, the J end lost 6 bases, and 7 bases lay between the germline ends. The CDR3 runs 13 residues. The CDR3 protein is CASSLDSLNEQFF. CDR3 bases: TGCGCCAGCAGCTTGGATTCACTCAATGAGCAGTTCTTC.

The V call is TRBV15, the J call TRBJ1-5; TRBD1 is a possible D gene (6 bases). V was trimmed by 1 base and J by 7 bases, leaving 11 bases between them. Germline-derived CDR1 and CDR2 are LNHNV and YYDKDF (reference sequence). CDR3 length equals 14 residues. The CDR3 region is CATSRVYREQPQHF. The CDR3 DNA reads TGTGCCACCAGCAGAGTGTACAGGGAACAGCCCCAGCATTTT. The full variable domain, its missing parts supplied by reference TRBV15 and TRBJ1-5, is DAMVIQNPRYQVTQFGKPVTLSCSQTLNHNVMYWYQQKSSQAPKLLFHYYDKDFNNEADTPDNFQSRRPNTSFCFLDIRSPGLGDTAMYLCATSRVYREQPQHFGDGTRLSIL.

The chain combines TRBV4-2 with TRBJ2-7; 7 nucleotides match TRBD1. Germline-derived CDR1 and CDR2 are LGHNA and YNFKEQ. This CDR3 is 14 amino acids long. After removal of 2 bases from V and 4 bases from J, the junction contained 5 bases not matched to a gene. The CDR3 region has the DNA TGTGCCAGCAGCCAAACCGGGACAGCATACGAGCAGTACTTC. This codes for CASSQTGTAYEQYF.

The chain has TRBV5-1 and TRBJ1-1; D unclear. The CDR3 loop spans 15 amino acids. Germline CDR1 SGHRS, CDR2 YFSETQ. Deletions cut 0 bases from V and 2 bases from J, with 11 bases between. CDR3 coding DNA: TGCGCCAGCAGCTTGGCGTCCCGGTTAAACACTGAAGCTTTCTTT. Translating it yields CASSLASRLNTEAFF.

The chain employs TRBV4-2 and TRBJ2-6; D gene unclear. CDR3 length: 17 residues. V lost 4 bases, J lost 0 bases, and 13 bases lay in between. Germline V lookup: CDR1 LGHNA, CDR2 YNFKEQ. CDR3 bases: TGTGCCAGCAGCCCACCTCAGGCCTCCTCTGGGGCCAACGTCCTGACTTTC. It specifies CASSPPQASSGANVLTF.

The CDR3 sequence is CASSLTGLGTEAFF. DNA for the CDR3: TGTGCCAGCAGCTTAACAGGGCTGGGGACTGAAGCTTTCTTT. The chain is built from TRBV7-9 and TRBJ1-1; D may be TRBD1 (6 bases). Trimming took off 2 bases at V and 5 bases at J, with 12 bases between the two ends. The CDR3 contains 14 residues. Germline V lookup: CDR1 SEHNR, CDR2 FQNEAQ (reference sequence).

This chain joins TRBV3-1 (or the pseudogene TRBV3-2) and TRBJ2-7; D might be TRBD1 (6 bases). The germline V gene has CDR1 LGHDT and CDR2 YNNKEL (reference sequence). This CDR3 spans 14 amino acids. Trimming took off 0 bases at V and 9 bases at J, with 15 bases between the two ends. The chain's CDR3 is CASSQEGSQGWQYF. For the CDR3, the DNA is TGTGCCAGCAGCCAAGAAGGGTCCCAGGGGTGGCAGTACTTC.

This chain joins TRBV5-1 and TRBJ1-6; 8 nucleotides align to TRBD1. V lost 0 bases, J lost 11 bases, and 7 bases stayed unmatched. Looked up from germline, CDR1 is SGHRS and CDR2 is YFSETQ. This CDR3 is built from 15 residues. The CDR3 coding sequence is TGCGCCAGCAGCTTGGGAGGACAGGGTCTAACACCCCTCCACTTT. It encodes CASSLGGQGLTPLHF. Using reference TRBV5-1 and TRBJ1-6 for the parts outside the CDR3, the full variable domain is KAGVTQTPRYLIKTRGQQVTLSCSPISGHRSVSWYQQTPGQGLQFLFEYFSETQRNKGNFPGRFSGRQFSNSRSEMNVSTLELGDSALYLCASSLGGQGLTPLHFGNGTRLTVT.

The rearrangement joins TRBV9 to TRBJ1-1; the match to TRBD1 covers 9 bases. After removal of 2 bases from V and 5 bases from J, the junction contained 4 bases not matched to a gene. Germline-derived CDR1 and CDR2 are SGDLS and YYNGEE. The length of the CDR3 is 14 residues. This CDR3 is CASSVDRGKTEAFF. The CDR3 DNA follows: TGTGCCAGCAGCGTCGACAGGGGGAAAACTGAAGCTTTCTTT.

The CDR3 DNA reads as TGTGCCAGCAGTCCGCGGATGGCCCACGAGCAGTACTTC. Translated, it gives CASSPRMAHEQYF. The chain carries TRBV27 and TRBJ2-7; D gene unclear. The CDR3 runs 13 residues. Trimming took off 5 bases at V and 5 bases at J, with 13 bases between the two ends. In germline, CDR1 is MNHEY, CDR2 SMNVEV (reference sequence).

The V and J genes are TRBV2 and TRBJ1-2; D is undetermined. The CDR3 loop spans 12 amino acids. Germline CDR1 SNHLY, CDR2 FYNNEI. V gave up 5 bases and J gave up 5 bases, with 9 bases separating them. The CDR3 here is CASSSTGYGYTF. The CDR3, as DNA: TGTGCCAGCAGTAGTACGGGGTATGGCTACACCTTC.

The genes are TRBV27 and TRBJ2-5, with D maybe TRBD2 (6 bases). CDR3 size: 14 residues. The germline V gene has CDR1 MNHEY and CDR2 SMNVEV (reference sequence). Trimming took 8 bases from V and 1 from J, leaving 14 bases between them. CDR3 region: CASAGLDPQETQYF. The CDR3 bases are TGTGCCAGCGCGGGGTTGGATCCCCAAGAGACCCAGTACTTC.

The rearrangement joins TRBV5-1 to TRBJ1-4; no reliable D call. This CDR3 contains 16 residues. Germline assignment: CDR1 SGHRS and CDR2 YFSETQ. V lost 4 bases and J 1 base, leaving 14 bases between the germline ends. CDR3 sequence: CASSRDGSLTNEKLFF. CDR3 coding DNA: TGCGCCAGCAGCCGAGACGGGTCTTTAACTAATGAAAAACTGTTTTTT. The whole variable domain, filled in from reference TRBV5-1 and TRBJ1-4, reads KAGVTQTPRYLIKTRGQQVTLSCSPISGHRSVSWYQQTPGQGLQFLFEYFSETQRNKGNFPGRFSGRQFSNSRSEMNVSTLELGDSALYLCASSRDGSLTNEKLFFGSGTQLSVL.

The chain employs TRBV6-5 and TRBJ2-3, with 7 bases lining up with TRBD1. The germline gives CDR1 MNHEY, CDR2 SVGAGI. The ends lost 7 bases at V and 6 bases at J; junction bases unmatched: 13. This CDR3 contains 15 residues. The CDR3 spells CASTVPGGRGDTQYF. The CDR3 DNA reads as TGTGCCAGCACCGTCCCAGGGGGTCGCGGGGATACGCAGTATTTT.

This rearrangement joins TRBV18 to TRBJ1-5, with D perhaps TRBD1 (5 bases). V lost 4 bases, J lost 5 bases, and 12 bases lay in between. The CDR3 loop spans 14 amino acids. Germline assignment: CDR1 KGHSH and CDR2 LQKENI. The CDR3 sequence: CASSQTGSDQPQHF. The CDR3 DNA is TGTGCCAGCTCACAAACAGGTTCGGATCAGCCCCAGCATTTT.

The V gene is TRBV19, the J gene TRBJ2-3, with a weak D call TRBD2 (6 bases). CDR1 and CDR2 from the germline V gene are LNHDA and SQIVND (reference sequence). V dropped 3 bases and J dropped 0 bases, with 10 bases sitting between them. The CDR3 contains 15 residues. CDR3 sequence reads: CASSIPGTSTDTQYF. The CDR3 DNA reads as TGTGCCAGTAGTATCCCGGGGACTAGCACAGATACGCAGTATTTT. The entire variable domain, with the rest obtained from reference TRBV19 and TRBJ2-3, is as follows: DGGITQSPKYLFRKEGQNVTLSCEQNLNHDAMYWYRQDPGQGLRLIYYSQIVNDFQKGDIAEGYSVSREKKESFPLTVTSAQKNPTAFYLCASSIPGTSTDTQYFGPGTRLTVL.

V is TRBV6-5 and J is TRBJ1-2, with a possible D match to TRBD1 (5 bases). The CDR3 is 14 amino acids. Germline values: CDR1 MNHEY, CDR2 SVGAGI. The germline V and J ends were trimmed by 5 bases and 1 base, with 11 bases remaining between them. CDR3 amino acids: CASSLRRGNYGYTF. The CDR3 bases are TGTGCCAGCAGTCTCCGGAGGGGTAACTATGGCTACACCTTC.

V gene TRBV4-2 combines with J gene TRBJ2-6; 9 positions match TRBD2. With V trimmed by 0 bases and J by 7 bases, 10 bases remained unmatched. Per germline, CDR1 LGHNA and CDR2 YNFKEQ. The CDR3 is made up of 18 amino acids. The CDR3 loop is CASSQDRRGGYLANVLTF. CDR3 in DNA: TGTGCCAGCAGCCAAGATAGGCGGGGGGGATATTTAGCCAACGTCCTGACTTTC.

This clone occurred once. The chain joins TRBV7-9 to TRBJ1-2; D not certain. Germline V lookup: CDR1 SEHNR, CDR2 FQNEAQ (reference sequence). The CDR3 runs to 16 residues. Between the trimmed V and J ends, which lost 2 bases and 5 bases, there was a span of 18 bases. In nucleotides, the CDR3 is TGTGCCAGCAGCTTATCGCTAACCAATAATATGTATGGCTACACCTTC. This sequence encodes CASSLSLTNNMYGYTF.

The V gene is TRBV7-9, the J gene TRBJ1-1, with 7 bases that match TRBD1. The germline CDR1 and CDR2 sequences are SEHNR and FQNEAQ (reference sequence). With 3 bases clipped from V and 6 bases from J, the junction kept 7 bases outside the gene matches. The CDR3 covers 14 residues. The CDR3 loop reads CASSFDRVVSEAFF. The CDR3 bases are TGTGCCAGCAGCTTCGACAGGGTGGTTTCTGAAGCTTTCTTT.

The rearrangement joins TRBV19 to TRBJ2-5; 8 nucleotides line up with TRBD2. Germline lookup yields CDR1 LNHDA and CDR2 SQIVND (reference sequence). The CDR3 is 14 amino acids. Trimming removed 2 bases from V and 5 bases from J; junction bases left unmatched: 4. In nucleotides, the CDR3 is TGTGCCAGTAGTATAAGACTAGCGTTTGAGACCCAGTACTTC. Protein product: CASSIRLAFETQYF.

The CDR3 protein is CASSPNGQGANGYTF. The DNA of the CDR3 is TGTGCCAGCTCACCAAATGGACAGGGGGCAAATGGCTACACCTTC. The chain couples TRBV18 to TRBJ1-2; 11 bases are a match to TRBD1. This CDR3 contains 15 residues. Unmatched junction bases numbered 5, after V lost 2 bases and J lost 6 bases. CDR1 KGHSH and CDR2 LQKENI come from the germline V gene.